This T cell receptor beta chain is drawn from a study of cytomegalovirus exposure and HLA in healthy donors. Findings and limits, study-wide: In vitro, three CMV-associated chains proved specific for CMV antigens. Rarity characterized most TCR sequences, yet some public TCRs appeared in many donors.

CDR1 is SGHTS and CDR2 is YDEGEE in the germline V gene. V was clipped by 4 bases and J by 6 bases, with 13 bases between them. This CDR3 spans 13 amino acids. Libraries were prepared by immunoSEQ multiplex PCR; TCRdb keeps only in-frame clonotypes and omits some of them. The sample consists of approximately 170,000 clones, roughly 83% of them appearing once. Comment on this clone: Its specificity is unknown.

This sequence joins TRBV5-8 and TRBJ1-1; no reliable D call. This TCR was recovered from a man aged 25 to 45 in good health and CMV-seropositive. The material sequenced was PBMCs. The CDR3 DNA sequence: TGTGCCAGCAGCGGCCGAGCTAGCCCTGAAGCTTTCTTT. Translation: CASSGRASPEAFF.